This T cell receptor beta chain was captured in a study of beta chain features in type 1 diabetes. Findings and limits, study-wide: PCR, the amplification step, might favor shorter templates, equally in patients and controls. High TCR expression in some cells could lead to their over-representation in cDNA sequencing.

This CDR3 is 15 amino acids long. With V trimmed by 0 bases and J by 0 bases, 1 base remained unmatched. Germline-derived CDR1 and CDR2 are SGHNT and YYREEE (reference sequence). The study reverse transcribed the entire isolated RNA, so it sequenced expressed TCRB transcripts. The method was immunoSEQ multiplex PCR; TCRdb's version includes in-frame clones alone and lacks a portion of them. The sample has almost 350,000 clones, roughly 8% seen once. This clone appeared a few times. Its specificity is not known. The sequence derives from a woman aged 18 to 35 in good health. The sequenced sample consisted of central memory CD4+ T cells from blood. The J gene is TRBJ1-2, the V gene TRBV5-4; 8 bases fit TRBD1. In DNA, the CDR3 is TGTGCCAGCAGCTTGGACAGGGGGGCTAACTATGGCTACACCTTC. Its translation is CASSLDRGANYGYTF.